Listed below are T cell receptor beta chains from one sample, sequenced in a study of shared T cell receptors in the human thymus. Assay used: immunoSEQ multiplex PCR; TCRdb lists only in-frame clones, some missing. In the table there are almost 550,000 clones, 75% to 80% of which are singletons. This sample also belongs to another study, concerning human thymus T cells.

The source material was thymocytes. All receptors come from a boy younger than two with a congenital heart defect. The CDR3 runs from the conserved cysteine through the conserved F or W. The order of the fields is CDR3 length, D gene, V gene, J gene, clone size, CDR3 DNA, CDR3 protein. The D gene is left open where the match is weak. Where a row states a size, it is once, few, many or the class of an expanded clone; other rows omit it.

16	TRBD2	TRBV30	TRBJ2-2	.	TGTGCCTGGAGCGGGGAGGGAGGGCATGGGACCGGGGAGCTGTTTTTT	CAWSGEGGHGTGELFF
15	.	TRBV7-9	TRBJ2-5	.	TGTGCCAGCAGCTTGCGCTCCGGGATCGGGGAGACCCAGTACTTC	CASSLRSGIGETQYF
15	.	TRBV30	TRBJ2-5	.	TGTGCCTGGAGAGTATTAGGACTTCCTCAAGAGACCCAGTACTTC	CAWRVLGLPQETQYF
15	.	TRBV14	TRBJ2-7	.	TGTGCCAGCAGCCAAAGGGGGGGCAGGGGCGACGAGCAGTACTTC	CASSQRGGRGDEQYF
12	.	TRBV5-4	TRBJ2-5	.	TGTGCCAGCAGCTTGGAAGGGAGATACGAGTACTTC	CASSLEGRYEYF
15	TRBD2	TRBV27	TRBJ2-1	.	TGTGCCAGCAGACATAGCGGGAGGTCCTACAATGAGCAGTTCTTC	CASRHSGRSYNEQFF
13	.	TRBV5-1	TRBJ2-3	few	TGCGCCAGCAGCTTGGGAGGGATAGATACGCAGTATTTT	CASSLGGIDTQYF
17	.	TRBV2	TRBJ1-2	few	TGTGCCAGCAGTGAAGCGCTTCAGGGCAGAGTAAACTATGGCTACACCTTC	CASSEALQGRVNYGYTF
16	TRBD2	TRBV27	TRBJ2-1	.	TGTGCCAGCCTGGGACTAGCGGGAACCAACTACAATGAGCAGTTCTTC	CASLGLAGTNYNEQFF
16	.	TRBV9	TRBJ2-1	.	TGTGCCAGCAGCGCAACGGGTGGCACCTCCTACAATGAGCAGTTCTTC	CASSATGGTSYNEQFF
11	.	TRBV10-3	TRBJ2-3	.	TGTGCCAGCCGGTCGACAGATACGCAGTATTTT	CASRSTDTQYF
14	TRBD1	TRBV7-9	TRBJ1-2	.	TGTGCCAGCAGCCCTAGCGGGACAGCCTATGGCTACACCTTC	CASSPSGTAYGYTF
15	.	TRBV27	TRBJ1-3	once	TGTGCCAGCAGTTTATCAGGAGATTTCGGAAACACCATATATTTT	CASSLSGDFGNTIYF
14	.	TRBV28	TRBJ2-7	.	TGTGCCAGCAGCCGCGGGGCGCCTTACTACGAGCAGTACTTC	CASSRGAPYYEQYF
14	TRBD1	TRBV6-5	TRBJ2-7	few	TGTGCCAGCAGCCGGACAGGGGGCTCCTACGAGCAGTACTTC	CASSRTGGSYEQYF
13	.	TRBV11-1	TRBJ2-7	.	TGTGCCAGCAGCACGGGACTTAGTTACGAGCAGTACTTC	CASSTGLSYEQYF
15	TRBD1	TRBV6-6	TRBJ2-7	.	TGTGCCAGCACTACACGGGACAGTGATTTGGGCGAGCAGTACTTC	CASTTRDSDLGEQYF
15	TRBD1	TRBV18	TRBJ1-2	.	TGTGCCAGCTCACACGGACAGGGAGCTAACTATGGCTACACCTTC	CASSHGQGANYGYTF
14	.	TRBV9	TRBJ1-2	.	TGTGCCAGCAGCGTAGGGAGGACAGTCTATGGCTACACCTTC	CASSVGRTVYGYTF
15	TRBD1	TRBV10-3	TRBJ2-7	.	TGTGCCACCCGATGGGTCAGGGGGCTTTCCTACGAGCAGTACTTC	CATRWVRGLSYEQYF
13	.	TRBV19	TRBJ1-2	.	TGTGCCAGTAGTGAGGCAACTAACTATGGCTACACCTTC	CASSEATNYGYTF
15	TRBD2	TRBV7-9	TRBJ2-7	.	TGTGCCAGCAGCCCCGCACTAGCGGGGGCCTACGAGCAGTACTTC	CASSPALAGAYEQYF
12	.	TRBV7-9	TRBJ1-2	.	TGTGCCAGCAGCGGGGCGCCGCGAGGCTACACCTTC	CASSGAPRGYTF
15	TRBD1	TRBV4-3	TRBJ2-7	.	TGCGCCAGCAGCCGTACGCCGGGACAGGGGACCGAGCAGTACTTC	CASSRTPGQGTEQYF
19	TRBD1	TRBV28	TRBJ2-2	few	TGTGCCAGCAATATCACTCTCCTTTCGGGACAGCCGAACACCGGGGAGCTGTTTTTT	CASNITLLSGQPNTGELFF
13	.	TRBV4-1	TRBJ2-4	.	TGCGCCAGCAGCCAAGTTCCGGCGGACATTCAGTACTTC	CASSQVPADIQYF
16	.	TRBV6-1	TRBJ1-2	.	TGTGCCAGCAGTGAAGAGGGGCACAGGGTTAACTATGGCTACACCTTC	CASSEEGHRVNYGYTF
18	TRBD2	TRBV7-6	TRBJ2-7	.	TGTGCCAGCAGCCCCGGGACTAGCGGGAGGACGCACTCCTACGAGCAGTACTTC	CASSPGTSGRTHSYEQYF
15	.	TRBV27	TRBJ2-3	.	TGTGCCAGCAGTCCCCCCTCGCGCCGCACAGATACGCAGTATTTT	CASSPPSRRTDTQYF
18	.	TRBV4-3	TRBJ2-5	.	TGCGCCAGCAGCCAAGAACGAAGGGGCCGGGCTAGCCAAGAGACCCAGTACTTC	CASSQERRGRASQETQYF
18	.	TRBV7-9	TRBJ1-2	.	TGTGCCAGCAGCCCGTCGAGATTAACGGGTCGCCCGAACTATGGCTACACCTTC	CASSPSRLTGRPNYGYTF
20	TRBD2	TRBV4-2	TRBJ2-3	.	TGTGCCAGCAGCCACCCCCCCGAGGGACTAGCGGGCCGCAGCACAGATACGCAGTATTTT	CASSHPPEGLAGRSTDTQYF
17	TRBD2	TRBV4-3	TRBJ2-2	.	TGCGCCAGCAGCCAAAACCCCCCTAGCGGGAGAACAAGGGAGCTGTTTTTT	CASSQNPPSGRTRELFF
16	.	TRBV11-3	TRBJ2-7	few	TGTGCCAGCAGCGGCGACGGCGGGTCCCTTCGTAGTGAGCAGTACTTC	CASSGDGGSLRSEQYF
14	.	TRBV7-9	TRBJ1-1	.	TGTGCCAGCAGCTTAGCGCATGAGAACCCTGAAGCTTTCTTT	CASSLAHENPEAFF
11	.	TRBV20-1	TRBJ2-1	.	TGCAGTGCCTTAAGCGGAAATGAGCAGTTCTTC	CSALSGNEQFF
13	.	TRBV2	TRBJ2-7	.	TGTGCCGGGCGAACCTCGCCCAACCACGAGCAGTACTTC	CAGRTSPNHEQYF
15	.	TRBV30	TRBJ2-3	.	TGTGCCTGGAGTGCGCAAAGGGATGGACTTGATACGCAGTATTTT	CAWSAQRDGLDTQYF
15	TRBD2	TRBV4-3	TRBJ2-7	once	TGCGCCAGCAGTCTGACCCTAGCGGGAAGATACGAGCAGTACTTC	CASSLTLAGRYEQYF
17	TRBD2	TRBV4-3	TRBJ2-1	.	TGCGCCAGCAGCCAAGATAAGCTAGCGGCCCCCAACAATGAGCAGTTCTTC	CASSQDKLAAPNNEQFF
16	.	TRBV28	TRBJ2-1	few	TGTGCCAGCAGTTTGACGCGGCAAAGCTCCTACAATGAGCAGTTCTTC	CASSLTRQSSYNEQFF
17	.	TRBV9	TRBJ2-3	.	TGTGCCAGCAGCAGGAAGGGAGCCCCAGCTCGGACAGATACGCAGTATTTT	CASSRKGAPARTDTQYF
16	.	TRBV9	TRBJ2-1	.	TGTGCCAGCAGCACGGACCGGGAACAAAGCGTAATTGAGCAGTTCTTC	CASSTDREQSVIEQFF
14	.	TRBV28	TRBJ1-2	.	TGTGCCAGCAGTTTAGAAGCGCGACCCTATGGCTACACCTTC	CASSLEARPYGYTF
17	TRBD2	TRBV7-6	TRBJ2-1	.	TGTGCCAGCAGAAATAGCGGGTCCAGCGTAACGTACGATGAGCAGTTCTTC	CASRNSGSSVTYDEQFF
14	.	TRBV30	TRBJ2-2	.	TGTGCCTGGTCCCCGGGACAAGACACCGGGGAGCTGTTTTTT	CAWSPGQDTGELFF
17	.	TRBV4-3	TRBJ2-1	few	TGCGCCAGCAGCCAAGAGCGACACGGAGGGTACCACAATGAGCAGTTCTTC	CASSQERHGGYHNEQFF
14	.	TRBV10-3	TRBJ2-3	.	TGTGCCATCGAAATGGGGGAGGGGGAAGATACGCAGTATTTT	CAIEMGEGEDTQYF
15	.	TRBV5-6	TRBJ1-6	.	TGTGCCAGCAGCTTGACGGACAGCTGGAATTCACCCCTCCACTTT	CASSLTDSWNSPLHF
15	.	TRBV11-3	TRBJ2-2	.	TGTGCCAGCAGCTCCCCCAGGGAATCCCCCGGGGAGCTGTTTTTT	CASSSPRESPGELFF
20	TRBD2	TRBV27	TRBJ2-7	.	TGTGCCAGCAGTCCAGCCGTCGGGAGGGCACGTATGATGGGCTCCTACGAGCAGTACTTC	CASSPAVGRARMMGSYEQYF
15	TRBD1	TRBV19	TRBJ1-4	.	TGTGCCAGTAGTGCCCGACAGGGGCCTAATGAAAAACTGTTTTTT	CASSARQGPNEKLFF
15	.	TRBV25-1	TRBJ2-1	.	TGTGCCACCACGACCCAGAGGTCTCTTAACAATGAGCAGTTCTTC	CATTTQRSLNNEQFF
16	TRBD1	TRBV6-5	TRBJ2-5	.	TGTGCCAGCAGTTACGGGGCACGCAGGGGGCAAGAGACCCAGTACTTC	CASSYGARRGQETQYF
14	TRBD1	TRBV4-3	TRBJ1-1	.	TGCGCCAGCAGCCGACAGGGGTTGAGCACTGAAGCTTTCTTT	CASSRQGLSTEAFF
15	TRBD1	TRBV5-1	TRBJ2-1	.	TGCGCCAGCAGCTTGGAAAACAGGGGGCCCAATGAGCAGTTCTTC	CASSLENRGPNEQFF